This TCR beta chain was profiled in a study of regulatory T cells in long-lasting Graves disease. The time point denotes: persistent/refractory GD, antithyroid drugs over 5 years with positive TRAb. Extracted PBMC RNA gave rise to the TCR library. By American Thyroid Association guidelines, Graves' disease was diagnosed in the cohort. Peripheral blood, roughly 10 milliliters of it, was drawn into EDTA tubes. Study results and limitations: More public clonotypes were shared by persistent patients (around 2,800) than by new patients (about 1,000). Persistent Graves' cases showed lower TCR diversity than newly diagnosed cases.

On this clonotype itself: Its specificity is unknown.

The CDR3 consists of 16 residues. Germline V CDR1 and CDR2: MNHEY, SVGEGT. V shed 0 bases and J shed 4 bases, with 12 bases lying between them. Through Arm-PCR of CDR3 regions and iRepertoire HTBI primers, TCR beta libraries were built. TCRdb re-derived calls from the multiplex PCR reads in MiXCR, one entry per CDR3 protein. This table holds approximately 500,000 distinct CDR3 sequences, 20% to 25% found once. The specimen was peripheral blood mononuclear cells (PBMCs), collected when the disease was refractory, from a patient treated with antithyroid drugs. The chain recombines TRBV6-2 or TRBV6-3 with TRBJ2-2; D possibly corresponds to TRBD2 (6 bases). This clonotype originated in a female donor with Graves disease. CDR3 DNA sequence: TGTGCCAGCAGTTACTCCCGACTAGGTTCCACCGGGGAGCTGTTTTTT. Protein sequence: CASSYSRLGSTGELFF.